These 22 T cell receptor beta chains originate from one sample sequenced in a study of blood T cell repertoires in COVID-19 (dated by TCRdb to 2018 to 2021). Library method: the immunoSEQ multiplex PCR assay. TCRdb stores this immuneACCESS table with in-frame sequences only. Part of the clones is absent; in the studies checked, under half of the shortfall reflects unresolved V genes, and no reason is known for the rest. For this sample the table gives 250,000 to 350,000 clones, of which around nine tenths were detected only once. Of the sample, around 10% is held by the ten largest clones. Material for sequencing was peripheral blood. The receptors originated from a woman aged 25 to 45 with COVID-19, enrolled during active disease.

The sample holds one count of this clone. This chain uses TRBV18 with TRBJ1-2, with a weak D call TRBD1 (5 bases). Germline values: CDR1 KGHSH, CDR2 LQKENI. V was clipped by 8 bases and J by 6 bases, with 13 bases between them. This CDR3 spans 12 amino acids. CDR3 nucleotides: TGTGCCAGCAACGGGGGTCCCCATGGCTACACCTTC. Translating gives CASNGGPHGYTF.

The V gene is TRBV7-8, the J gene TRBJ1-2, with TRBD1 identical over 11 bases. Per the germline V gene, CDR1 is SGHVS and CDR2 is FQNEAQ. The CDR3 sequence is 14 residues long. V shed 0 bases and J 8 bases; nucleotides not matched to a gene: 2. The CDR3 DNA is TGTGCCAGCAGCTTAGCAGGGACAGGGGGAGGCTACACCTTC. The encoded protein is CASSLAGTGGGYTF.

The genes are TRBV6-2 or TRBV6-3 and TRBJ2-1, with a weak D call TRBD2 (5 bases). CDR1 MNHEY and CDR2 SVGEGT come from the germline V gene. Trimming removed 4 bases from V and 9 bases from J, with 13 bases in between. This CDR3 comprises 13 residues. The DNA of the CDR3 is TGTGCCAGCAGTTTTGGACTGCCCATTGAGCAGTTCTTC. Its protein is CASSFGLPIEQFF.

The chain links TRBV3-1 (or the pseudogene TRBV3-2) to TRBJ2-1; 10 bases match TRBD2. Unmatched junction bases numbered 8, after V lost 5 bases and J lost 7 bases. The CDR3 runs to 15 residues. CDR1 and CDR2 (germline): LGHDT, YNNKEL (reference sequence). The DNA for the CDR3 is TGTGCCAGCAGCACTATAGCGGGAGGAGGGAATGAGCAGTTCTTC. Amino acids: CASSTIAGGGNEQFF.

This clone was observed a handful of times. Additional DNA sequences in this sample encode the identical CDR3. This sequence joins TRBV6-4 and TRBJ2-3, with 9 bases identical to TRBD2. This CDR3 region has 14 residues. V lost 4 bases to trimming and J lost 1 base; unmatched junction nucleotides: 0. Germline CDR1 is MRHNA and CDR2 is SNTAGT. The CDR3 nucleotides read TGTGCCAGCAGTGGGACTAGCGGCACAGATACGCAGTATTTT. Its translation is CASSGTSGTDTQYF.

The chain combines TRBV5-1 with TRBJ1-1, with D unresolved. Trimming shortened V by 2 bases and J by 1 base, and 6 bases separated the two germline ends. Germline CDR1 is SGHRS and CDR2 is YFSETQ. The CDR3 consists of 13 residues. DNA of the CDR3: TGCGCCAGCAGCTTCCCTCCGAACACTGAAGCTTTCTTT. It specifies CASSFPPNTEAFF.

V and J are TRBV30 and TRBJ2-1; TRBD2 matches at 14 bases. V dropped 0 bases and J dropped 4; count of bases not matched to a gene: 5. Per the germline V gene, CDR1 is GTSNPN and CDR2 is SVGIG (reference sequence). The CDR3 is 17 residues long. The CDR3 DNA sequence: TGTGCCTGGAGTGTTCCCGGGACTAGCGGGAGTTACAATGAGCAGTTCTTC. It translates to CAWSVPGTSGSYNEQFF.

V usage is TRBV2 and J usage is TRBJ2-5, with a tentative D call TRBD2 (5 bases). The length of the CDR3 is 12 residues. Trimming shortened V by 8 bases and J by 5 bases, and 12 bases separated the two germline ends. Germline V gene lookup returns CDR1 SNHLY and CDR2 FYNNEI. CDR3 region: CASVEDGETQYF. The CDR3 DNA follows: TGTGCCAGCGTGGAGGACGGTGAGACCCAGTACTTC.

The chain combines TRBV3-1 (or the pseudogene TRBV3-2) with TRBJ1-3; TRBD1 agrees at 9 bases. J lost 5 bases, V lost 4 bases, and 3 bases had no gene match. Per the germline V gene, CDR1 is LGHDT and CDR2 is YNNKEL (reference sequence). CDR3 length equals 14 residues. The CDR3 DNA reads as TGTGCCAGCAGCCCGGACAGGGGTAGAAACACCATATATTTT. Translated: CASSPDRGRNTIYF.

This chain joins TRBV9 and TRBJ2-5; 8 bases align to TRBD1. Germline V gene data show CDR1 as SGDLS and CDR2 as YYNGEE. This CDR3 comprises 16 residues. The V and J ends lost 4 bases and 1 base, in that order; junction bases with no gene match: 9. CDR3 nucleotide sequence: TGTGCCAGCAGCCTCACGGACAGGGTTATCCAAGAGACCCAGTACTTC. Encoded protein: CASSLTDRVIQETQYF.

The chain is built from TRBV30 and TRBJ2-7, with D tentatively TRBD1 (5 bases). The V and J ends lost 5 bases and 6 bases respectively, with 26 bases between them. CDR1 is GTSNPN and CDR2 is SVGIG in the germline V gene (reference sequence). CDR3 size: 16 residues. CDR3 amino acids: CAWGALQGVRDREQYF. The DNA of the CDR3 is TGTGCCTGGGGAGCCCTCCAAGGGGTCAGGGATCGCGAGCAGTACTTC.

The chain employs TRBV20-1 and TRBJ1-1; 7 nucleotides match TRBD1. Germline CDR1 DFQATT, CDR2 SNEGSKA (reference sequence). With 6 bases clipped from V and 1 base from J, the junction kept 8 bases outside the gene matches. The CDR3 runs 14 residues. The CDR3 spells CSASPGTANTEAFF. As DNA, the CDR3 is TGCAGTGCCAGTCCCGGGACAGCGAACACTGAAGCTTTCTTT.

The chain uses TRBV7-2 and TRBJ1-1; perhaps TRBD1 as D (5 bases). CDR3 length equals 14 residues. V was shortened by 2 bases and J by 4 bases, with 11 bases between the two germline ends. Germline-derived CDR1 and CDR2 are SGHTA and FQGNSA. CDR3 residues: CASSLQGFGTEAFF. Written as DNA, the CDR3 is TGTGCCAGCAGCTTACAGGGTTTCGGCACTGAAGCTTTCTTT.

The CDR3 DNA is TGTGCCAGCAGGCAGACTAGCGGGAGAATATATACGCAGTATTTT. This sequence encodes CASRQTSGRIYTQYF. The chain joins TRBV28 to TRBJ2-3, with TRBD2 identical over 12 bases. Germline V gene lookup returns CDR1 MDHEN and CDR2 SYDVKM. This CDR3 has 15 residues. Losses at the gene ends were 6 bases for V and 7 bases for J; bases not matched to a gene: 8.

In DNA form, the CDR3 reads TGTGCCAGCAGCTTAATTAGCGGGAGGGTTACCAAAAACATTCAGTACTTC. Protein product: CASSLISGRVTKNIQYF. The J gene is TRBJ2-4, the V gene TRBV7-2, with 11 bases matching TRBD2. This CDR3 spans 17 amino acids. Losses at the gene ends were 2 bases for V and 2 bases for J; bases not matched to a gene: 5. Germline values: CDR1 SGHTA, CDR2 FQGNSA. Combining the CDR3 with reference TRBV7-2 and TRBJ2-4 gives the whole variable domain GAGVSQSPSNKVTEKGKDVELRCDPISGHTALYWYRQSLGQGLEFLIYFQGNSAPDKSGLPSDRFSAERTGGSVSTLTIQRTQQEDSAVYLCASSLISGRVTKNIQYFGAGTRLSVL.

This clone was found once. The J gene is TRBJ1-5, the V gene TRBV30; D is perhaps TRBD1 (5 bases). Trimming removed 3 bases from V and 7 bases from J, with 13 bases in between. The CDR3 runs 13 residues. Germline V gene lookup returns CDR1 GTSNPN and CDR2 SVGIG (reference sequence). The CDR3 here is CAWSPDSRQPQHF. CDR3 in DNA: TGTGCCTGGAGCCCTGACAGCCGGCAGCCCCAGCATTTT.

The rearrangement uses TRBV30 and TRBJ1-3; the match to TRBD1 covers 8 bases. The CDR3 has 14 amino acids. Germline assignment: CDR1 GTSNPN and CDR2 SVGIG (reference sequence). Trimming took 0 bases from V and 3 from J; bases not matched to a gene: 1. The DNA for the CDR3 is TGTGCCTGGAGTGTACAGGGGGGTGGAAACACCATATATTTT. Amino acids: CAWSVQGGGNTIYF.

The chain couples TRBV27 to TRBJ1-1, with D perhaps TRBD1 (5 bases). CDR3 size: 11 residues. Trimming left V 7 bases short and J 11 bases short, with 14 bases between. Germline V gene data show CDR1 as MNHEY and CDR2 as SMNVEV (reference sequence). CDR3 bases: TGTGCCAGCAAAGGGGCGTCTCGTGCTTTCTTT. Protein product: CASKGASRAFF.

This clone came up once. This chain connects TRBV9 to TRBJ1-5; 8 bases agree with TRBD1. CDR3 length equals 15 residues. Per germline, CDR1 SGDLS and CDR2 YYNGEE. V lost 3 bases to trimming and J lost 6 bases; unmatched junction nucleotides: 8. The CDR3, as DNA: TGTGCCAGCAGCGCGCCGGGACAGGAGGGTCAGCCCCAGCATTTT. It translates to CASSAPGQEGQPQHF.

This clone was found once. The chain carries TRBV5-1 and TRBJ2-7, with 12 bases matching TRBD2. Trimming removed 0 bases from V and 0 bases from J; junction bases left unmatched: 7. The V gene's germline CDR1 is SGHRS and CDR2 YFSETQ. This CDR3 contains 18 residues. The CDR3: CASSLAETSGGFSYEQYF. CDR3 DNA: TGCGCCAGCAGCTTGGCCGAGACTAGCGGGGGCTTCTCCTACGAGCAGTACTTC.

The rearrangement links TRBV19 to TRBJ1-2; D is unclear. The germline V gene encodes CDR1 LNHDA and CDR2 SQIVND (reference sequence). The V gene lost 1 base and the J gene lost 2 bases, with 11 bases spanning the gap. CDR3 length: 15 amino acids. The CDR3 region is CASSIGGGMNYGYTF. CDR3 DNA: TGTGCCAGTAGTATAGGCGGAGGGATGAACTATGGCTACACCTTC. The whole variable domain, remainder taken from reference TRBV19 and TRBJ1-2, is DGGITQSPKYLFRKEGQNVTLSCEQNLNHDAMYWYRQDPGQGLRLIYYSQIVNDFQKGDIAEGYSVSREKKESFPLTVTSAQKNPTAFYLCASSIGGGMNYGYTFGSGTRLTVV.

CDR3 DNA sequence: TGTGCCAGCAGCTTATCCCCCACTAGCGGGAGAGAATACGAGCAGTACTTC. Translating gives CASSLSPTSGREYEQYF. The chain carries TRBV7-3 and TRBJ2-7; 11 nucleotides align to TRBD2. The CDR3 length is 17 residues. Germline V gene data show CDR1 as SGHTA and CDR2 as FQGTGA. V shed 2 bases, J shed 4 bases, and the junction held 10 bases outside the gene matches. Based on the CDR3 plus reference TRBV7-3 and TRBJ2-7, the full variable domain is GAGVSQTPSNKVTEKGKYVELRCDPISGHTALYWYRQSLGQGPEFLIYFQGTGAADDSGLPNDRFFAVRPEGSVSTLKIQRTERGDSAVYLCASSLSPTSGREYEQYFGPGTRLTVT.